This TCR beta chain appears in the sequencing data of a study of CD8+ T cells in alopecia areata. Details on this clone: The antigen is undetermined.

Following extraction, RNA underwent reverse transcription to cDNA, which served as the sequencing template. Assay used: immunoSEQ multiplex PCR; TCRdb lists only in-frame clones, some missing. The sample has more than 100,000 clones, approximately 84% seen once; the top ten hold around 10%. Germline V gives CDR1 MGHRA, CDR2 YSYEKL. V was pared by 1 base and J by 0 bases, with 6 bases between. This CDR3 has 14 amino acids. Study-level points and caveats: Expanded CD8+ clones among the top 100, and scalp clonality, were significantly decreased by tofacitinib.

The treatment: oral pan-JAK inhibitor, 5-10 mg twice daily. Specimens obtained from alopecia areata patients comprised lesional scalp punch biopsies and peripheral blood. PBMCs yielded sorted CD4+ and CD8+ T cells. The sample consisted of CD8+ T cells sorted from blood, taken at approximately week 31, from a patient treated with tofacitinib. The clonotype comes from a human donor with alopecia areata. The V and J genes are TRBV4-1 and TRBJ1-1, with no clear D. CDR3 nucleotide sequence: TGCGCCAGCAGCCAAGTTAATATGAACACTGAAGCTTTCTTT. Its translation is CASSQVNMNTEAFF.